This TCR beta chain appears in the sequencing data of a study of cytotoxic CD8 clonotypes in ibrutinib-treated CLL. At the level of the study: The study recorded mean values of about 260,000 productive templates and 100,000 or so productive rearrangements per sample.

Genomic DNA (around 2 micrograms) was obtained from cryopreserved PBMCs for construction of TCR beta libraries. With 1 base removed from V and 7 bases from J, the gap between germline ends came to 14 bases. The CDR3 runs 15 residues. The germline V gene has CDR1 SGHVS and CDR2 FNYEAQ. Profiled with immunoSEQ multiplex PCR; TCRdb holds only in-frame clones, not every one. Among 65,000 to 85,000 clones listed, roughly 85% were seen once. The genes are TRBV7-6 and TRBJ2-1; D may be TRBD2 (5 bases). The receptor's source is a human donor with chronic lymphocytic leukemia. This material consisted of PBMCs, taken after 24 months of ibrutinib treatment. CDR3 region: CASSLGRGAWNEQFF. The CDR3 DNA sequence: TGTGCCAGCAGCTTAGGTCGGGGAGCCTGGAATGAGCAGTTCTTC. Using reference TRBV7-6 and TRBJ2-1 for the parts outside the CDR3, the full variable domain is GAGVSQSPRYKVTKRGQDVALRCDPISGHVSLYWYRQALGQGPEFLTYFNYEAQQDKSGLPNDRFSAERPEGSISTLTIQRTEQRDSAMYRCASSLGRGAWNEQFFGPGTRLTVL.